The 27 T cell receptor beta chains listed next were all sequenced from one sample in a study of T cell changes during pregnancy in multiple sclerosis. Clones were sequenced by immunoSEQ multiplex PCR, and TCRdb holds only the in-frame ones, with some missing. The top ten clones hold 6.2% of a sample with around 130,000 clones, approximately 93% of them seen once. The specimen was peripheral blood, collected before pregnancy. These receptors all stem from a female donor with multiple sclerosis, enrolled in a pregnancy study.

The J gene is TRBJ2-1, the V gene TRBV7-2, with 11 bases lining up with TRBD2. This CDR3 has 15 amino acids. Germline CDR1 and CDR2: SGHTA and FQGNSA. Losses at the gene ends were 1 base for V and 9 bases for J; bases not matched to a gene: 5. CDR3 amino acids: CASSLVGGTSGEQFF. For the CDR3, the DNA is TGTGCCAGCAGCTTAGTAGGGGGGACTAGCGGTGAGCAGTTCTTC.

The chain joins TRBV30 to TRBJ1-2; 11 nucleotides align to TRBD1. The CDR3 runs to 14 residues. V gave up 0 bases and J gave up 6 bases; unmatched junction bases: 3. Per the germline V gene, CDR1 is GTSNPN and CDR2 is SVGIG (reference sequence). The CDR3 bases are TGTGCCTGGAGTGTCCGGACAGGGGGCAATGGCTACACCTTC. It codes for CAWSVRTGGNGYTF.

CDR3 sequence reads: CASSPKGQKANYGYTF. DNA for the CDR3: TGTGCCAGCAGCCCCAAAGGACAGAAAGCTAACTATGGCTACACCTTC. This rearrangement joins TRBV21-1 to TRBJ1-2; the table names TRBD1, a call not compared with the DNA. TRBV21-1 is tagged as a pseudogene. This CDR3 is built from 16 residues.

The chain uses TRBV7-2 and TRBJ2-1; 9 positions match TRBD2. With 1 base clipped from V and 0 bases from J, the junction kept 7 bases outside the gene matches. This CDR3 comprises 18 residues. Germline V gives CDR1 SGHTA, CDR2 FQGNSA. The CDR3 loop reads CASSLVSLAGSSYNEQFF. The DNA of the CDR3 is TGTGCCAGCAGCTTAGTGTCCCTAGCGGGAAGCTCCTACAATGAGCAGTTCTTC.

V is TRBV18 and J is TRBJ1-1; D is undetermined. This CDR3 is built from 16 residues. The V gene lost 2 bases and the J gene lost 1 base, with 14 bases spanning the gap. The germline CDR1 and CDR2 sequences are KGHSH and LQKENI. The CDR3 loop is CASSPWSLGTNTEAFF. The CDR3 nucleotides read TGTGCCAGCTCACCATGGAGCCTGGGTACGAACACTGAAGCTTTCTTT.

The chain carries TRBV9 and TRBJ1-1, with 10 bases aligning to TRBD1. The CDR3 is 15 amino acids. J was trimmed by 1 base and V by 4 bases; bases with no gene match: 4. Germline V gene data show CDR1 as SGDLS and CDR2 as YYNGEE. This chain's CDR3 is CASSLGTGANTEAFF. The CDR3 nucleotides are TGTGCCAGCAGCCTCGGGACAGGGGCGAACACTGAAGCTTTCTTT. The variable domain in full, with the rest retrieved from reference TRBV9 and TRBJ1-1, is DSGVTQTPKHLITATGQRVTLRCSPRSGDLSVYWYQQSLDQGLQFLIQYYNGEERAKGNILERFSAQQFPDLHSELNLSSLELGDSALYFCASSLGTGANTEAFFGQGTRLTVV.

The chain links TRBV5-4 to TRBJ2-1, with D tentatively TRBD1 (5 bases). V was clipped by 0 bases and J by 0 bases, with 19 bases between them. The germline V gene has CDR1 SGHNT and CDR2 YYREEE (reference sequence). CDR3 length equals 19 residues. As DNA, the CDR3 is TGTGCCAGCAGCTTGGGGGGCGGCAGCCCTCTCGGCTCCTACAATGAGCAGTTCTTC. Translation gives CASSLGGGSPLGSYNEQFF. Complete variable domain (other parts from reference TRBV5-4 and TRBJ2-1): ETGVTQSPTHLIKTRGQQVTLRCSSQSGHNTVSWYQQALGQGPQFIFQYYREEENGRGNFPPRFSGLQFPNYSSELNVNALELDDSALYLCASSLGGGSPLGSYNEQFFGPGTRLTVL.

The rearrangement joins TRBV7-6 to TRBJ2-3; 11 bases are a match to TRBD2. V lost 5 bases and J lost 2; bases outside the gene matches: 6. The CDR3 contains 16 residues. Germline assignment: CDR1 SGHVS and CDR2 FNYEAQ. The CDR3 DNA reads TGTGCCAGCAGCGCCTCTAGCGGGGGGACCACAGATACGCAGTATTTT. This translates into CASSASSGGTTDTQYF.

This clone has a single count. The genes are TRBV10-3 and TRBJ2-1; D possibly corresponds to TRBD1 (5 bases). Germline V gene sequence: CDR1 ENHRY, CDR2 SYGVKD. This CDR3 region has 12 residues. Trimming removed 6 bases from V and 6 bases from J, with 9 bases in between. CDR3 amino acids: CAIRGLGNEQFF. The DNA for the CDR3 is TGTGCCATCAGGGGGCTCGGCAATGAGCAGTTCTTC.

The CDR3 here is CASSLELGGQGAPEAFF. CDR3 bases: TGTGCCAGCAGCTTGGAGTTGGGAGGACAGGGGGCCCCTGAAGCTTTCTTT. This chain joins TRBV5-6 and TRBJ1-1; 11 bases match TRBD1. The germline CDR1 and CDR2 sequences are SGHDT and YYEEEE. This CDR3 has 17 residues. With 0 bases clipped from V and 6 bases from J, the junction kept 10 bases outside the gene matches.

The chain recombines TRBV5-1 with TRBJ2-7, with 14 nucleotides matching TRBD2. Germline CDR1 reads SGHRS; CDR2 reads YFSETQ. CDR3 size: 17 residues. The trim removed 0 bases at V and 0 bases at J, leaving 2 bases unmatched. CDR3 sequence: CASSLGLAGGVSYEQYF. As DNA, the CDR3 is TGCGCCAGCAGCTTGGGACTAGCGGGAGGGGTCTCCTACGAGCAGTACTTC.

The CDR3 spells CASSLSRAVGNTIYF. CDR3 nucleotide sequence: TGTGCCAGCAGTTTATCGAGGGCGGTTGGAAACACCATATATTTT. The chain carries TRBV27 and TRBJ1-3; D unresolved. V shed 0 bases and J shed 3 bases, with 9 bases lying between them. This CDR3 has 15 residues. Germline loops: CDR1 MNHEY, CDR2 SMNVEV (reference sequence).

Here the CDR3 reads CASSLAGQKSYEQYF. For the CDR3, the DNA is TGTGCCAGCAGCTTAGCTGGGCAGAAATCCTACGAGCAGTACTTC. The chain combines TRBV7-6 with TRBJ2-7; D call uncertain. The V end lost 0 bases, the J end lost 1 base, and 10 bases lay between the germline ends. In germline, CDR1 is SGHVS, CDR2 FNYEAQ. The CDR3 is 15 residues long.

This sequence joins TRBV5-1 and TRBJ2-1; D perhaps matches TRBD2 (6 bases). CDR1 SGHRS and CDR2 YFSETQ come from the germline V gene. This CDR3 comprises 17 residues. Deletions cut 2 bases from V and 4 bases from J, with 19 bases between. The CDR3: CASSFVGSRGVYNEQFF. CDR3 sequence (DNA): TGCGCCAGCAGCTTTGTCGGATCGCGCGGGGTATACAATGAGCAGTTCTTC. Combining the CDR3 with reference TRBV5-1 and TRBJ2-1 gives the whole variable domain KAGVTQTPRYLIKTRGQQVTLSCSPISGHRSVSWYQQTPGQGLQFLFEYFSETQRNKGNFPGRFSGRQFSNSRSEMNVSTLELGDSALYLCASSFVGSRGVYNEQFFGPGTRLTVL.

This clone was seen only once. This chain links TRBV6-5 with TRBJ1-2; the match to TRBD1 covers 8 bases. The CDR3 contains 14 residues. The V gene's germline CDR1 is MNHEY and CDR2 SVGAGI. V trimming: 4 bases; J trimming: 4 bases; junction bases outside the gene matches: 5. The CDR3 sequence: CASSSRTGSYGYTF. The CDR3 DNA follows: TGTGCCAGCAGTTCACGGACAGGGTCCTATGGCTACACCTTC.

The chain links TRBV4-1 to TRBJ2-5; D is unclear. V lost 5 bases, J lost 4 bases, and 11 bases lay in between. This CDR3 has 13 residues. Germline V gives CDR1 MGHRA, CDR2 YSYEKL. The CDR3 DNA reads as TGCGCCAGCAGCGCGGTATATGGAGAGACCCAGTACTTC. This sequence encodes CASSAVYGETQYF.

The chain employs TRBV28 and TRBJ1-5, with D tentatively TRBD1 (6 bases). The ends were cut back, 5 bases at V and 1 base at J, with 18 bases in the middle. The germline gives CDR1 MDHEN, CDR2 SYDVKM. The CDR3 covers 17 residues. This CDR3 reads CASSTRGGGGSNQPQHF. The CDR3 DNA follows: TGTGCCAGCAGTACCCGCGGGGGGGGCGGGAGCAATCAGCCCCAGCATTTT.

The V gene is TRBV5-1, the J gene TRBJ1-1, with 7 bases lining up with TRBD1. Germline CDR1 reads SGHRS; CDR2 reads YFSETQ. The V gene end was trimmed by 4 bases and the J gene end by 1 base; junction bases not matched to a gene: 7. There are 15 residues in the CDR3. CDR3 coding DNA: TGCGCCAGCAGCCCTCAAGACAGGGCGAACACTGAAGCTTTCTTT. Translating gives CASSPQDRANTEAFF.

J is TRBJ2-7 and V is TRBV5-1; no clear D gene. CDR3 size: 15 residues. From germline, CDR1 is SGHRS and CDR2 YFSETQ. V gave up 1 base and J gave up 1 base, with 12 bases separating them. In DNA form, the CDR3 reads TGCGCCAGCAGCTTGAGATCAACTATTTCCTACGAGCAGTACTTC. This translates into CASSLRSTISYEQYF.

The chain employs TRBV7-9 and TRBJ2-1; 12 bases align to TRBD2. V lost 5 bases and J lost 7; bases outside the gene matches: 9. Germline values: CDR1 SEHNR, CDR2 FQNEAQ (reference sequence). The CDR3 totals 16 residues. The CDR3: CASSPKTSGGGNEQFF. CDR3 DNA: TGTGCCAGCAGCCCGAAGACTAGCGGGGGAGGGAATGAGCAGTTCTTC.

The chain carries TRBV5-1 and TRBJ2-7; D might be TRBD1 (6 bases). V dropped 0 bases and J dropped 0 bases, with 7 bases sitting between them. Germline CDR1 and CDR2: SGHRS and YFSETQ. This CDR3 is built from 14 residues. This chain's CDR3 is CASSLADSSYEQYF. CDR3 sequence (DNA): TGCGCCAGCAGCTTGGCGGACAGCTCCTACGAGCAGTACTTC.

The chain uses TRBV29-1 and TRBJ2-2; the D gene is possibly TRBD1 (6 bases). The CDR3 extends over 13 amino acids. Trimming removed 7 bases from V and 1 base from J, with 10 bases in between. Germline assignment: CDR1 SQVTM and CDR2 ANQGSEA. The DNA for the CDR3 is TGCAGCGCAACGGGACAGAACACCGGGGAGCTGTTTTTT. Residues: CSATGQNTGELFF.

The rearrangement uses TRBV2 and TRBJ2-1; 8 nucleotides line up with TRBD1. The CDR3 consists of 17 residues. CDR1 is SNHLY and CDR2 is FYNNEI in the germline V gene. J was trimmed by 6 bases and V by 5 bases; bases with no gene match: 15. In DNA form, the CDR3 reads TGTGCCAGCAGTTACCTACCGGGACAGGAGGTAGGCAATGAGCAGTTCTTC. This gives the protein CASSYLPGQEVGNEQFF. Supplemented by reference TRBV2 and TRBJ2-1, the full variable domain reads EPEVTQTPSHQVTQMGQEVILRCVPISNHLYFYWYRQILGQKVEFLVSFYNNEISEKSEIFDDQFSVERPDGSNFTLKIRSTKLEDSAMYFCASSYLPGQEVGNEQFFGPGTRLTVL.

This clone was detected only once. This chain uses TRBV6-1 with TRBJ1-2; perhaps TRBD1 as D (5 bases). This CDR3 is 13 amino acids long. The V end was cut by 6 bases, the J end by 3 bases, with 11 bases between. Germline values: CDR1 MNHNS, CDR2 SASEGT. CDR3 sequence (DNA): TGTGCCAGCAGCTCGGGACTGCACTATGGCTACACCTTC. The encoded protein is CASSSGLHYGYTF.

This rearrangement joins TRBV19 to TRBJ1-6; 10 bases map to TRBD1. Germline loops: CDR1 LNHDA, CDR2 SQIVND (reference sequence). The V gene end was trimmed by 9 bases and the J gene end by 6 bases; junction bases not matched to a gene: 8. There are 15 residues in the CDR3. CDR3: CASGSRDRGNSPLHF. Here the CDR3 DNA reads TGTGCCAGCGGCTCCCGGGACAGGGGTAATTCACCCCTCCACTTT.

J is TRBJ2-3 and V is TRBV6-6, with TRBD2 identical over 9 bases. Germline V gene data show CDR1 as MNHNY and CDR2 as SVGAGI (reference sequence). V was clipped by 6 bases and J by 2 bases; unmatched bases: 6. The CDR3 runs 15 residues. CDR3 protein: CASRVSGGNTDTQYF. DNA of the CDR3: TGTGCCAGCAGAGTTAGCGGGGGAAACACAGATACGCAGTATTTT.

V usage is TRBV6-6 and J usage is TRBJ1-2; D not resolved. This CDR3 comprises 13 residues. V was clipped by 2 bases and J by 2 bases, with 6 bases between them. Germline V CDR1 and CDR2: MNHNY, SVGAGI (reference sequence). The CDR3 protein is CASSYGPNYGYTF. The CDR3 coding sequence is TGTGCCAGCAGTTACGGGCCCAACTATGGCTACACCTTC.